What follows describes a single TCR beta chain. CDR1 and CDR2 (germline): MNHEY, SVGAGI. The CDR3 contains 14 residues. Losses at the gene ends were 6 bases for V and 7 bases for J; bases not matched to a gene: 9. The sample is drawn from a study of control samples from healthy donors and cancer patients. Libraries were prepared by immunoSEQ multiplex PCR; TCRdb keeps only in-frame clonotypes and omits some of them. Here the sample spans about 86,000 clones, approximately 91% being singletons. The rearrangement joins TRBV6-5 to TRBJ1-2; 9 positions match TRBD1. The receptor comes from a woman between 50 and 59 years old with colorectal cancer. The sequencing input was PBMCs. The CDR3 DNA is TGTGCCAGCAGAACGGGACAGGGCCGGGGTGGCTACACCTTC. It codes for CASRTGQGRGGYTF.